This T cell receptor (beta chain) was captured by sequencing in a study of technical replicates of blood from a handful of donors. The repertoire was sequenced with immunoSEQ multiplex PCR; TCRdb's copy has only in-frame clones and lacks some. Of about 88,000 clones listed, roughly 90% are singletons. CDR1 and CDR2 (germline): GTSNPN, SVGIG (reference sequence). J lost 5 bases, V lost 0 bases, and 2 bases had no gene match. CDR3 size: 15 residues. This clonotype originated in a human donor in good health. V is TRBV30 and J is TRBJ2-2; 11 nucleotides line up with TRBD2. The sequenced sample was T cells isolated from PBMCs. In nucleotides, the CDR3 is TGTGCCTGGAGTGTACTAGCGGGGGCGACCGGGGAGCTGTTTTTT. Protein: CAWSVLAGATGELFF.